The 31 T cell receptor beta chains below were found in one sample sequenced in a study of cytomegalovirus exposure and HLA in healthy donors. The primer mix had 60 Vbeta and 13 Jbeta primers. Assay used: immunoSEQ multiplex PCR; TCRdb lists only in-frame clones, some missing. The profile shows 55,000 to 85,000 clones, 55% to 65% of them singletons. The sequenced sample was PBMCs. The receptors shown here come from a woman between 50 and 59 years old in good health and CMV-seronegative.

The V gene is TRBV9, the J gene TRBJ2-7; 10 bases match TRBD1. J was trimmed by 2 bases and V by 2 bases; bases with no gene match: 7. The germline gives CDR1 SGDLS, CDR2 YYNGEE. The CDR3 runs to 16 residues. CDR3 nucleotides: TGTGCCAGCAGCGTTACCGGGACAGGGGCCCCCTACGAGCAGTACTTC. Translation: CASSVTGTGAPYEQYF.

The V call is TRBV7-2, the J call TRBJ2-4; 12 nucleotides line up with TRBD2. J lost 1 base, V lost 3 bases, and 1 base had no gene match. The CDR3 extends over 16 amino acids. Germline V gene lookup returns CDR1 SGHTA and CDR2 FQGNSA. For the CDR3, the DNA is TGTGCCAGCAGCTTCACTAGCGGGAGGGCCAAAAACATTCAGTACTTC. Protein sequence: CASSFTSGRAKNIQYF. Full variable domain (outside the CDR3, taken from reference TRBV7-2 and TRBJ2-4): GAGVSQSPSNKVTEKGKDVELRCDPISGHTALYWYRQSLGQGLEFLIYFQGNSAPDKSGLPSDRFSAERTGGSVSTLTIQRTQQEDSAVYLCASSFTSGRAKNIQYFGAGTRLSVL.

The sample holds a few counts of this clone. In DNA form, the CDR3 reads TGTGCCAGCATGATTGAGCAGCCCCAGCATTTT. Its translation is CASMIEQPQHF. The rearrangement links TRBV2 to TRBJ1-5; D call uncertain. This CDR3 is 11 amino acids long. CDR1 SNHLY and CDR2 FYNNEI come from the germline V gene. V was cut by 7 bases and J by 7 bases, with 8 bases left in between.

Only one count was recorded for this clone. The chain combines TRBV28 with TRBJ2-7; D is unresolved. The CDR3 consists of 14 residues. Trimming stripped 5 bases from V and 3 bases from J, with 14 bases between. The germline CDR1 and CDR2 sequences are MDHEN and SYDVKM. CDR3 in amino acids: CASSTPNGRYEQYF. In DNA, the CDR3 is TGTGCCAGCAGTACCCCGAACGGTCGCTACGAGCAGTACTTC.

In the case of this clone: An end of the junction does not agree with germline; a read error may underlie this. The chain has TRBV7-7 and TRBJ2-1; 11 nucleotides agree with TRBD2. The CDR3 covers 15 residues. CDR1 and CDR2 (germline): SSHAT, FNYEAQ (reference sequence). The CDR3 DNA reads as TGTGCTAGCAGCTTAGTAGCGGGAGGGGGGAATGAGCAGTTCTTC. Encoded protein: CASSLVAGGGNEQFF.

The genes are TRBV4-3 and TRBJ2-7; maybe TRBD1 (5 bases). The germline V gene has CDR1 LGHNA and CDR2 YSLEER. V lost 3 bases, J lost 2 bases, and 8 bases lay in between. CDR3 length: 13 residues. CDR3 residues: CASSQGPAYEQYF. DNA of the CDR3: TGCGCCAGCAGCCAGGGGCCCGCCTACGAGCAGTACTTC.

The CDR3 nucleotides are TGTGCCAGCACCCCAACTAGACAGGGGTGGACTGAAGCTTTCTTT. Translated, it gives CASTPTRQGWTEAFF. This chain uses TRBV27 with TRBJ1-1; 8 bases map to TRBD1. This CDR3 contains 15 residues. The V gene's germline CDR1 is MNHEY and CDR2 SMNVEV (reference sequence). V gave up 7 bases and J gave up 5 bases; unmatched junction bases: 12.

The J gene is TRBJ2-5, the V gene TRBV7-2, with D maybe TRBD2 (6 bases). The CDR3 extends over 13 amino acids. V lost 6 bases and J 4 bases, leaving 12 bases between the germline ends. The germline V gene has CDR1 SGHTA and CDR2 FQGNSA. The CDR3 sequence: CASRREAGETQYF. CDR3 bases: TGTGCCAGCAGGAGGGAGGCCGGAGAGACCCAGTACTTC.

The chain uses TRBV11-2 and TRBJ2-7, with 8 bases fitting TRBD2. Per germline, CDR1 SGHAT and CDR2 FQNNGV. V gave up 5 bases and J gave up 2 bases; unmatched junction bases: 5. The CDR3 has 14 amino acids. The CDR3, as DNA: TGTGCCAGCAGCGGGGGACTAGTAGCCTACGAGCAGTACTTC. Translating gives CASSGGLVAYEQYF. Full variable domain (remainder filled in from reference TRBV11-2 and TRBJ2-7): EAGVAQSPRYKIIEKRQSVAFWCNPISGHATLYWYQQILGQGPKLLIQFQNNGVVDDSQLPKDRFSAERLKGVDSTLKIQPAKLEDSAVYLCASSGGLVAYEQYFGPGTRLTVT.

The V and J genes are TRBV27 and TRBJ2-7; 7 bases map to TRBD2. The J segment lost 2 bases and the V segment lost 7 bases, leaving 14 bases of the junction unmatched. The CDR3 is 16 amino acids. Looked up from germline, CDR1 is MNHEY and CDR2 is SMNVEV (reference sequence). The CDR3, as DNA: TGTGCCAGCACCCTGACAGTCGCTAGCGGTACCTACGAGCAGTACTTC. Its protein is CASTLTVASGTYEQYF.

The chain uses TRBV5-1 and TRBJ2-1; no clear D. V was pared by 0 bases and J by 2 bases, with 15 bases between. Germline V CDR1 and CDR2: SGHRS, YFSETQ. The length of the CDR3 is 17 residues. The CDR3 DNA reads TGCGCCAGCAGCTTGGATATCTCCATCTATACCTACAATGAGCAGTTCTTC. It encodes CASSLDISIYTYNEQFF.

The chain recombines TRBV11-3 with TRBJ2-5; 9 nucleotides align to TRBD2. With the DNA end fitting TRBJ2-7 better, the J assignment may be wrong. CDR1 is SGHNT and CDR2 is YENEEA in the germline V gene. The CDR3 sequence is 13 residues long. The CDR3 DNA is TGTGCCAGCGAGACTAGCGGTTCGTACGAGCAGTACTTC. Protein sequence: CASETSGSYEQYF.

This clone was observed a handful of times. The chain combines TRBV11-2 with TRBJ1-2, with D possibly matching TRBD1 (6 bases). CDR3 size: 13 residues. CDR1 SGHAT and CDR2 FQNNGV come from the germline V gene. Between the trimmed V and J ends, which lost 1 base and 6 bases, there was a span of 9 bases. CDR3 region: CASSLAGVNGYTF. The DNA of the CDR3 is TGTGCCAGCAGCTTAGCAGGGGTCAATGGCTACACCTTC.

DNA of the CDR3: TGCGCCACCTCGACGGGGCGGGAGCAGAACGAGCAGTACTTC. Translating it yields CATSTGREQNEQYF. This chain joins TRBV10-2 and TRBJ2-7, with 7 positions matching TRBD2. The CDR3 has 14 residues. V shed 10 bases and J 5 bases; nucleotides not matched to a gene: 14. The germline gives CDR1 WSHSY, CDR2 SAAADI.

The genes are TRBV9 and TRBJ2-1, with no clear D. The CDR3 loop spans 14 amino acids. Per germline, CDR1 SGDLS and CDR2 YYNGEE. V lost 3 bases and J 8 bases, leaving 15 bases between the germline ends. DNA of the CDR3: TGTGCCAGCAGCGCGGTAGGAGTATTGGATGAGCAGTTCTTC. Amino acid sequence: CASSAVGVLDEQFF.

With regard to this clone: Its ends do not fully match the called genes, so a read error is possible. The rearrangement joins TRBV28 to TRBJ2-1; D unclear. The CDR3 extends over 14 amino acids. Germline loops: CDR1 MDHEN, CDR2 SYDVKM. The CDR3 protein is CASSLLTGDNEQFF. CDR3 coding DNA: TGTGCCAGCAGCTTATTGACGGGTGACAATGAGCAGTTCTTC.

The chain combines TRBV28 with TRBJ1-2; TRBD1 matches 7 bases. Germline V gene lookup returns CDR1 MDHEN and CDR2 SYDVKM. The CDR3 runs to 12 residues. V trimming: 5 bases; J trimming: 6 bases; junction bases outside the gene matches: 3. DNA for the CDR3: TGTGCCAGCAGTATACAGGGGAATGGCTACACCTTC. Translating it yields CASSIQGNGYTF.

This clone was observed a few times. DNA for the CDR3: TGTGCCAGCAGCGTAGACGCAGGGTTATACTATGGCTACACCTTC. Protein: CASSVDAGLYYGYTF. The genes are TRBV9 and TRBJ1-2; perhaps TRBD1 as D (5 bases). V was clipped by 0 bases and J by 3 bases, with 12 bases between them. The CDR3 is made up of 15 amino acids. CDR1 is SGDLS, CDR2 YYNGEE, per germline. Looking up the rest from reference TRBV9 and TRBJ1-2 gives the full variable domain: DSGVTQTPKHLITATGQRVTLRCSPRSGDLSVYWYQQSLDQGLQFLIQYYNGEERAKGNILERFSAQQFPDLHSELNLSSLELGDSALYFCASSVDAGLYYGYTFGSGTRLTVV.

The gene calls are TRBV30 and TRBJ1-2; 7 positions agree with TRBD1. J lost 8 bases, V lost 3 bases, and 9 bases had no gene match. The CDR3 length is 13 residues. The germline V gene encodes CDR1 GTSNPN and CDR2 SVGIG (reference sequence). CDR3 nucleotides: TGTGCCTGGAGCAATAAGGGGGCCGGCGGCTACACCTTC. It encodes CAWSNKGAGGYTF.

This clone was recorded only once. The rearrangement links TRBV6-1 to TRBJ2-1; maybe TRBD2 (5 bases). Germline CDR1 and CDR2: MNHNS and SASEGT. The CDR3 extends over 15 amino acids. The ends were cut back, 5 bases at V and 0 bases at J, with 11 bases in the middle. DNA of the CDR3: TGTGCCAGCAGTAATGAAGGGAGCTCCTACAATGAGCAGTTCTTC. It is translated as CASSNEGSSYNEQFF.

CDR3 nucleotide sequence: TGTGCCAGCAGCCCGAACCACGGGACAGGGGACACTGAAGCTTTCTTT. This translates into CASSPNHGTGDTEAFF. The V call is TRBV5-5, the J call TRBJ1-1; 10 nucleotides match TRBD1. Germline lookup yields CDR1 SGHKS and CDR2 YYEKEE (reference sequence). Trimming removed 4 bases from V and 3 bases from J; junction bases left unmatched: 9. The CDR3 runs 16 residues. The full variable domain, with the rest looked up from reference TRBV5-5 and TRBJ1-1, is DAGVTQSPTHLIKTRGQQVTLRCSPISGHKSVSWYQQVLGQGPQFIFQYYEKEERGRGNFPDRFSARQFPNYSSELNVNALLLGDSALYLCASSPNHGTGDTEAFFGQGTRLTVV.

This clone was found once. The chain has TRBV18 and TRBJ1-3, with 7 bases identical to TRBD1. The CDR3 consists of 18 residues. Germline values: CDR1 KGHSH, CDR2 LQKENI. The J segment lost 0 bases and the V segment lost 3 bases, leaving 11 bases of the junction unmatched. The DNA for the CDR3 is TGTGCCAGCTCACCGATCGGACAGGTCCTTCGCTCTGGAAACACCATATATTTT. This sequence encodes CASSPIGQVLRSGNTIYF.

CDR3 coding DNA: TGTGCCAGCAGCTTACGCGGAGGGATCGGAAACACCATATATTTT. Its protein product is CASSLRGGIGNTIYF. The rearrangement links TRBV5-8 to TRBJ1-3, with D unclear. Germline lookup yields CDR1 SGHTS and CDR2 YDEGEE. V was pared by 2 bases and J by 4 bases, with 13 bases between. CDR3 length equals 15 residues. The full variable domain, its missing parts supplied by reference TRBV5-8 and TRBJ1-3, is EAGVTQSPTHLIKTRGQQATLRCSPISGHTSVYWYQQALGLGLQFLLWYDEGEERNRGNFPPRFSGRQFPNYSSELNVNALELEDSALYLCASSLRGGIGNTIYFGEGSWLTVV.

The V and J genes are TRBV25-1 and TRBJ1-2; no firm D call. V lost 2 bases and J 4 bases, leaving 17 bases between the germline ends. The germline gives CDR1 MGHDK, CDR2 SYGVNS. The CDR3 runs to 16 residues. The CDR3 spells CASSEALFGSVYGYTF. The CDR3 nucleotides read TGTGCCAGCAGTGAAGCCCTTTTCGGGTCAGTCTATGGCTACACCTTC.

V is TRBV19 and J is TRBJ1-5, with TRBD1 matching 9 bases. This CDR3 region has 17 residues. Germline V lookup: CDR1 LNHDA, CDR2 SQIVND (reference sequence). Trimming at V came to 1 base and at J to 7 bases, leaving 11 bases not matched to a gene. CDR3 amino acids: CASSIVGTGGARQPQHF. The CDR3 DNA is TGTGCCAGTAGTATAGTTGGAACAGGGGGCGCCAGGCAGCCCCAGCATTTT.

The rearrangement uses TRBV10-3 and TRBJ2-7; D call uncertain. The CDR3 is 14 amino acids. CDR1 is ENHRY, CDR2 SYGVKD, per germline. V shed 2 bases and J shed 0 bases, with 8 bases lying between them. The CDR3 sequence is CAISESQNSYEQYF. The CDR3 coding sequence is TGTGCCATCAGTGAGAGTCAGAACTCCTACGAGCAGTACTTC.

V and J are TRBV4-3 and TRBJ2-7; 7 nucleotides align to TRBD1. Germline-derived CDR1 and CDR2 are LGHNA and YSLEER. V trimming: 1 base; J trimming: 7 bases; junction bases outside the gene matches: 10. The CDR3 sequence is 15 residues long. Here the CDR3 reads CASSQAPVQGSEQYF. CDR3 coding DNA: TGCGCCAGCAGCCAAGCCCCGGTACAGGGGAGTGAGCAGTACTTC.

In its sample, this clone was seen a few times. V usage is TRBV4-3 and J usage is TRBJ2-1, with 9 nucleotides matching TRBD2. V lost 0 bases, J lost 6 bases, and 3 bases stayed unmatched. Germline loops: CDR1 LGHNA, CDR2 YSLEER. The CDR3 contains 15 residues. CDR3 loop: CASSQEGLALNEQFF. The CDR3 DNA reads TGCGCCAGCAGCCAAGAGGGACTAGCCCTCAATGAGCAGTTCTTC.

The V and J genes are TRBV5-1 and TRBJ2-1; 8 bases align to TRBD2. The ends lost 2 bases at V and 6 bases at J; junction bases unmatched: 7. CDR3 length: 15 amino acids. The germline V gene has CDR1 SGHRS and CDR2 YFSETQ. The CDR3 sequence is CASSLGLADFNEQFF. CDR3 nucleotide sequence: TGCGCCAGCAGCTTAGGACTAGCAGACTTCAATGAGCAGTTCTTC.

This clone came up a few times. This chain joins TRBV7-9 and TRBJ2-2; D may be TRBD2 (6 bases). CDR1 is SEHNR, CDR2 FQNEAQ, per germline (reference sequence). With 6 bases removed from V and 2 bases from J, the gap between germline ends came to 19 bases. This CDR3 is built from 17 residues. The CDR3, as DNA: TGTGCCAGCAGAGATAAGGGGACTTCTTTAAACACCGGGGAGCTGTTTTTT. This codes for CASRDKGTSLNTGELFF.

This clone appeared once. At one end, the junction sequence differs from germline, possibly due to a read error. The chain combines TRBV7-9 with TRBJ2-5; 7 bases match TRBD2. CDR1 and CDR2 (germline): SEHNR, FQNEAQ (reference sequence). The CDR3 has 14 amino acids. The CDR3 loop reads CASNLTLAEETQYF. DNA for the CDR3: TGTGCCAGCAACTTAACCCTAGCGGAAGAGACCCAGTACTTC.